There are a few counts of the clone carrying this T cell receptor (beta chain). Authors' data handling: Amplified reference gene primers provided the basis for estimating nucleated cell counts. Profiling relied on immunoSEQ multiplex PCR, and the TCRdb table lists in-frame clones only, not all of them. V and J calls and clone size come straight from that table; D and trimming were deduced from the DNA. This table has about 310,000 clones, roughly 91% appearing once. CDR1 and CDR2 from the germline V gene are SGHNT and YYREEE (reference sequence). The CDR3 has 15 amino acids. With 4 bases clipped from V and 7 bases from J, the junction kept 10 bases outside the gene matches. This sample is part of a study of blood T cell repertoires in COVID-19. Turning to the study itself: Samples came from the United States, Italy and Spain, spanning acute and convalescent COVID-19. PBMCs, B-cell-depleted T cells, or T cells were the source of the cDNA or gDNA that made up the material.

Sequencing was performed on peripheral blood. The J gene is TRBJ1-4, the V gene TRBV5-4; 7 nucleotides agree with TRBD1. The source of this sequence is a man in his fifties with active or convalescent COVID-19. The CDR3 reads CASSPQGGGREKLFF. CDR3 in DNA: TGTGCCAGCAGCCCTCAGGGGGGCGGGCGTGAAAAACTGTTTTTT.